The source of this T cell receptor beta chain is a study of blood T cell repertoires in COVID-19. About the research overall: Cohort 3 donors counted as recovered after two negative PCRs, clearance, or resolved symptoms. Samples of COVID-19 (acute and convalescent) were obtained from the United States, Italy and Spain.

The CDR3 consists of 13 residues. The trim removed 2 bases at V and 15 bases at J, leaving 10 bases unmatched. Per the germline V gene, CDR1 is MNHEY and CDR2 is SVGAGI. TCRdb's table, derived via immunoSEQ multiplex PCR, lists solely in-frame clones and lacks some. The profile shows some 330,000 clones, around 87% of them singletons. Source material: PBMCs or T cells enriched from blood (not recorded which). This clonotype originated in a man in his forties in a cohort exposed to, infected with or recovered from COVID-19 (not recorded which). The rearrangement links TRBV6-5 to TRBJ2-1; 7 positions agree with TRBD2. CDR3 bases: TGTGCCAGCAGTTACACGGATCGGGGGGTCACGTTCTTC. Protein sequence: CASSYTDRGVTFF.